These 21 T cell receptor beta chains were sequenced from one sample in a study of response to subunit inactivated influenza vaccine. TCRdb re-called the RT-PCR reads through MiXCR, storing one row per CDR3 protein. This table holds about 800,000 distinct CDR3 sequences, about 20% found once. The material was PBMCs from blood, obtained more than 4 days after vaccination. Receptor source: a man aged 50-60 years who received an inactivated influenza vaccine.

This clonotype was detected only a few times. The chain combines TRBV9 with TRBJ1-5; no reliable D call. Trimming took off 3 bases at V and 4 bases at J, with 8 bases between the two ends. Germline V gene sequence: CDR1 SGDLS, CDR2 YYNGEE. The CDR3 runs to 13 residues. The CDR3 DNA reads TGTGCCAGCAGCGCCGAGCCAAATCAGCCCCAGCATTTT. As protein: CASSAEPNQPQHF.

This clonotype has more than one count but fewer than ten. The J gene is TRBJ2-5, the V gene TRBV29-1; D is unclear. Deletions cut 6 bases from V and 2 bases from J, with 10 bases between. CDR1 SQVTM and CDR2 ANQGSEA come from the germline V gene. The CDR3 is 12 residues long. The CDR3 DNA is TGCAGCGTAAGAGACGGACAAGAGACCCAGTACTTC. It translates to CSVRDGQETQYF.

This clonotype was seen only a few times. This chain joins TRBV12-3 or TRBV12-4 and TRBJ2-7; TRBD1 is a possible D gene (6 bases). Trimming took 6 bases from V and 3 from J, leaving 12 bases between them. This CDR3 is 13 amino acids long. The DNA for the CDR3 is TGTGCCAGCAGATTAACAGGGTTCTACGAGCAGTACTTC. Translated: CASRLTGFYEQYF.

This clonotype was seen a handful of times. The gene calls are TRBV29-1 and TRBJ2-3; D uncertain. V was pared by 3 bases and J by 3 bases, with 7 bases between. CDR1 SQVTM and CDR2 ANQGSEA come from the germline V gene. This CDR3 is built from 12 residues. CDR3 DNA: TGCAGCGTTGAGCAGCATACAGATACGCAGTATTTT. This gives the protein CSVEQHTDTQYF.

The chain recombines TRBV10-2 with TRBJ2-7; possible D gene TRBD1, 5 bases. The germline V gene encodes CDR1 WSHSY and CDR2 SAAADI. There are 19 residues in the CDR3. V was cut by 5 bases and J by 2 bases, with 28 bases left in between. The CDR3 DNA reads TGCGCCAGCAGTTATTCAACGACTGGAGACAGCCCGGTCCCCTACGAGCAGTACTTC. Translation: CASSYSTTGDSPVPYEQYF.

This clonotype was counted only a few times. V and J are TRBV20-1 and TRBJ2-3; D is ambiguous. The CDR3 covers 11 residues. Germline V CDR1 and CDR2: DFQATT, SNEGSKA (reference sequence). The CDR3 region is CRAVSTDTQYF. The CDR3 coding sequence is TGCCGGGCAGTAAGCACAGATACGCAGTATTTT.

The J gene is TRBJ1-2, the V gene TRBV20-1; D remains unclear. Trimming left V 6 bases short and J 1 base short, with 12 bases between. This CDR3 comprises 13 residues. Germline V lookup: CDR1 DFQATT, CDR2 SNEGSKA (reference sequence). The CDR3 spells CSARMWSNYGYTF. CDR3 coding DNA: TGCAGTGCCCGGATGTGGAGTAACTATGGCTACACCTTC.

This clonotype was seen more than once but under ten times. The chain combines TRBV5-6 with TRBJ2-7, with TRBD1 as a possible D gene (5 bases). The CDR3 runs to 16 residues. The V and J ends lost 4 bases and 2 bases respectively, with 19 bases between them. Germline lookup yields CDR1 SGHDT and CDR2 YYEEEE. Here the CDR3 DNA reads TGTGCCAGCAGCCGACCGACAGAGAAAAAAGCCTACGAGCAGTACTTC. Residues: CASSRPTEKKAYEQYF.

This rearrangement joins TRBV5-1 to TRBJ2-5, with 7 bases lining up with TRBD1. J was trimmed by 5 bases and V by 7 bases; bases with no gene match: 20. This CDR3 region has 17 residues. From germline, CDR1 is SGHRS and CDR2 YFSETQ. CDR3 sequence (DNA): TGCGCCAGCCGCGGTGACAGGGAAAGAGGATGGAGGGAGACCCAGTACTTC. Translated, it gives CASRGDRERGWRETQYF.

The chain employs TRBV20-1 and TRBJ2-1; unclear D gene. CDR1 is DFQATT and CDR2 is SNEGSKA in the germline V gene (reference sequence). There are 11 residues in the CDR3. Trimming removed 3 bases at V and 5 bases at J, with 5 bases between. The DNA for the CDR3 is TGCAGTGCTAGCAAGAACAATGAGCAGTTCTTC. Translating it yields CSASKNNEQFF.

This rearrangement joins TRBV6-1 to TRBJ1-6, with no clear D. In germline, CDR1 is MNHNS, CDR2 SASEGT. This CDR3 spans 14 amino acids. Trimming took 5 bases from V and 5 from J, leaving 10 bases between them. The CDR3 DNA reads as TGTGCCAGCAGTCAGGTTGGGGATAATTCACCCCTCCACTTT. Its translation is CASSQVGDNSPLHF.

The CDR3: CASSPSLLAGGLDEQFF. The CDR3 region has the DNA TGTGCCAGCAGCCCCTCTTTACTAGCGGGGGGCCTGGATGAGCAGTTCTTC. The chain has TRBV7-9 and TRBJ2-1; 12 bases agree with TRBD2. Germline V gives CDR1 SEHNR, CDR2 FQNEAQ (reference sequence). This CDR3 contains 17 residues. V trimming: 5 bases; J trimming: 8 bases; junction bases outside the gene matches: 13.

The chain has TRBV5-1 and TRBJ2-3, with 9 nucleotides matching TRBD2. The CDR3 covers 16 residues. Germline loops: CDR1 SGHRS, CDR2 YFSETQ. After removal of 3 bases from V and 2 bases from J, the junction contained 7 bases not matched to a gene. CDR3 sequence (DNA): TGCGCCAGCAGCTCAATAGCGGGAGCGACCACAGATACGCAGTATTTT. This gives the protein CASSSIAGATTDTQYF.

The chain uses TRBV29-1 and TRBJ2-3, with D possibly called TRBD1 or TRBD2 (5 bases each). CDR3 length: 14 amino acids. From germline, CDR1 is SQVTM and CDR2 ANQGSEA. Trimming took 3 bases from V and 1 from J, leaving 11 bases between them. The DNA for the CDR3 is TGCAGCGTTGATGAGGGGTGGGGCACAGATACGCAGTATTTT. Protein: CSVDEGWGTDTQYF.

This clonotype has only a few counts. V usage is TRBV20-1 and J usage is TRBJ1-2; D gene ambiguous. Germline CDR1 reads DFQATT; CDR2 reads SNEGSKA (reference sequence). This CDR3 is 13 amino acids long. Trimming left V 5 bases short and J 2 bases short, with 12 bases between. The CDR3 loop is CSAYAPDNYGYTF. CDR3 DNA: TGCAGTGCTTACGCCCCCGACAACTATGGCTACACCTTC.

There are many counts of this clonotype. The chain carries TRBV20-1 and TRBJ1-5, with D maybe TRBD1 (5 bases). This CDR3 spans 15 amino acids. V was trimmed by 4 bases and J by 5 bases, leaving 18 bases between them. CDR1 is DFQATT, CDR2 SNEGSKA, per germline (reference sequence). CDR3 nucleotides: TGCAGTGCTAAGTCAGGTTCAGGGTCCGATCAGCCCCAGCATTTT. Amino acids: CSAKSGSGSDQPQHF.

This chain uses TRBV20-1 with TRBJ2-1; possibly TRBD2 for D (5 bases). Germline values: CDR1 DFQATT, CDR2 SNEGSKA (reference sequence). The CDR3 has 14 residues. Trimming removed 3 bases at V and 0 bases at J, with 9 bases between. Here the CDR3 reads CSASGVTSYNEQFF. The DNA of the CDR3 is TGCAGTGCTAGCGGGGTTACCTCCTACAATGAGCAGTTCTTC.

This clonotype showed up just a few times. The CDR3 DNA follows: TGTGCCAGCAGTTTTGGATCGGCCGGGAGGGCCCTCCACTTT. It specifies CASSFGSAGRALHF. This chain connects TRBV12-3 or TRBV12-4 to TRBJ1-6; unclear D gene. The CDR3 sequence is 14 residues long. V lost 3 bases and J 14 bases, leaving 17 bases between the germline ends.

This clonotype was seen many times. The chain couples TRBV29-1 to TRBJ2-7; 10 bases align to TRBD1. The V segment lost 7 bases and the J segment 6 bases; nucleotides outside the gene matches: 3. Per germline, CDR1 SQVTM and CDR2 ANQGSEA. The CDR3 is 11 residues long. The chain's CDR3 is CSGGQGFEQYF. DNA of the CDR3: TGCAGCGGGGGACAGGGGTTCGAGCAGTACTTC.

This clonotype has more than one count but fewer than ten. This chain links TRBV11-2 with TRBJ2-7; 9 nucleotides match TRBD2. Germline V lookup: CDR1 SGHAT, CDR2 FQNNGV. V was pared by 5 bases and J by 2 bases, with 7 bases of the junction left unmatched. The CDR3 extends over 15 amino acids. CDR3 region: CASSSSSGAAYEQYF. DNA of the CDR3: TGTGCCAGCAGCAGTTCTAGCGGGGCGGCCTACGAGCAGTACTTC.

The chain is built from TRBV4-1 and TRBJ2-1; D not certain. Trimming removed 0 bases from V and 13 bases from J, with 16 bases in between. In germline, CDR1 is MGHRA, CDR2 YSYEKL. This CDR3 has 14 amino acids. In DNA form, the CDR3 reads TGCGCCAGCAGCCAAGATCTAGTCCCCAAGGAACAGTTCTTC. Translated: CASSQDLVPKEQFF.